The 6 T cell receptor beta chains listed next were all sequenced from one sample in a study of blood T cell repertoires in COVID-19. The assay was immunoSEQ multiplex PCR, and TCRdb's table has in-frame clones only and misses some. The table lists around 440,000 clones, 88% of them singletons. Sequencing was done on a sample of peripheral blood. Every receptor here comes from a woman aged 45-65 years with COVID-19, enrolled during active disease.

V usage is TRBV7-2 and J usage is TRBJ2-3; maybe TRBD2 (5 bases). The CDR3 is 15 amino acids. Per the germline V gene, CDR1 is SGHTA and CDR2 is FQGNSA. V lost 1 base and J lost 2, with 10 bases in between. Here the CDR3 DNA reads TGTGCCAGCAGCTTAGGCGGGTTATTCACAGATACGCAGTATTTT. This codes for CASSLGGLFTDTQYF.

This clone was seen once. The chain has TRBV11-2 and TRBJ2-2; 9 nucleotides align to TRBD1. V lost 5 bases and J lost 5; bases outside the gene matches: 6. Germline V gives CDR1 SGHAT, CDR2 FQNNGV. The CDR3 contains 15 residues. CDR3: CASSEGQGETGELFF. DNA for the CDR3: TGTGCCAGCAGCGAGGGACAGGGAGAAACCGGGGAGCTGTTTTTT.

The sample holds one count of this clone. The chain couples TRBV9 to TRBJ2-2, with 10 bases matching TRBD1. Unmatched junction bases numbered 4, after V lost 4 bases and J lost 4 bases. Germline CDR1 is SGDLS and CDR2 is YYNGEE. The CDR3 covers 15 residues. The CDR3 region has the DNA TGTGCCAGCAGCCCCGACAGGGGGCCCACCGGGGAGCTGTTTTTT. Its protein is CASSPDRGPTGELFF.

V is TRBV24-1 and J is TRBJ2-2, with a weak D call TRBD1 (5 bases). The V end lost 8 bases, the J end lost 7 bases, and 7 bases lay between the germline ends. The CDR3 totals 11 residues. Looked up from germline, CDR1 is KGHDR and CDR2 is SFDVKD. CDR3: CATKGIGELFF. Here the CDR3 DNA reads TGTGCCACCAAGGGGATCGGGGAGCTGTTTTTT.

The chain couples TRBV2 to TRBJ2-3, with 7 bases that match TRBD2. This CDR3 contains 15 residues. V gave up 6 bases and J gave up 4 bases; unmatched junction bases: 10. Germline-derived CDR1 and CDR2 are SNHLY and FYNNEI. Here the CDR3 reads CASRETSLRPDTQYF. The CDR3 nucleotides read TGTGCCAGCAGGGAGACTAGCCTGAGGCCAGATACGCAGTATTTT. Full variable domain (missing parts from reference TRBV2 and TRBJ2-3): EPEVTQTPSHQVTQMGQEVILRCVPISNHLYFYWYRQILGQKVEFLVSFYNNEISEKSEIFDDQFSVERPDGSNFTLKIRSTKLEDSAMYFCASRETSLRPDTQYFGPGTRLTVL.

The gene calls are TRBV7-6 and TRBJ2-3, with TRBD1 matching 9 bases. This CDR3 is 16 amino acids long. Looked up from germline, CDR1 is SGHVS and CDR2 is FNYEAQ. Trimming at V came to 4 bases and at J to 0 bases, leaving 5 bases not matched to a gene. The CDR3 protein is CASSSGQGYSTDTQYF. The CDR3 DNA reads TGTGCCAGCAGCTCGGGACAGGGTTATAGCACAGATACGCAGTATTTT.